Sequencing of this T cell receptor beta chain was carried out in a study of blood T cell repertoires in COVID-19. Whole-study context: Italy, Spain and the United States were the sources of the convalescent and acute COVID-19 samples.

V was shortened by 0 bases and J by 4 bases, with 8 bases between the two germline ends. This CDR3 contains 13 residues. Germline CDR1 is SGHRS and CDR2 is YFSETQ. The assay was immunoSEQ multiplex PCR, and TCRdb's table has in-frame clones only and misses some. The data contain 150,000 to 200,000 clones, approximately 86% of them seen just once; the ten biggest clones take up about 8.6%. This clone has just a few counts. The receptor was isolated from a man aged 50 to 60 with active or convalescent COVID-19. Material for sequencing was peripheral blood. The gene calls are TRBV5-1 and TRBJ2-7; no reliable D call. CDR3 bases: TGCGCCAGCAGCTTGGATCAGGAATACGAGCAGTACTTC. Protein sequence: CASSLDQEYEQYF.